A selection of T cell receptor beta chains follows, all from one sample in a study of blood T cells in healthy people across ages. Via MiXCR, TCRdb re-called the 5' RACE reads, giving one row per CDR3 protein. The sample contains hundreds of thousands of distinct CDR3 sequences, 49% of which appear only once. Sequenced input: blood. The origin of the receptors is a woman aged 55-69 years in good health. The CDR3 runs from the conserved cysteine through the conserved F or W. The D gene is left open where the match is weak. Where a row states a size, it is once, few, many or the class of an expanded clone; other rows omit it.

CDR3aa	CDR3nt	abundance	j_gene	d_gene	v_gene
CASSLREGEGYNEQFF	TGTGCCAGCAGCTTGCGTGAGGGGGAGGGATACAATGAGCAGTTCTTC	.	TRBJ2-1	.	TRBV9
CAWTDGWAGDTQYF	TGTGCCTGGACAGACGGTTGGGCAGGAGATACGCAGTATTTT	many	TRBJ2-3	.	TRBV30
CASSRGSHYEQYF	TGTGCCAGCAGTCGAGGGAGTCATTACGAGCAGTACTTC	.	TRBJ2-7	.	TRBV27
CASSQGYTTGINEKLFF	TGCGCCAGCAGCCAAGGATACACGACAGGGATTAATGAAAAACTGTTTTTT	few	TRBJ1-4	TRBD1	TRBV4-3
CASSYLLWGRGIHEQFF	TGTGCCAGCAGTTACCTCCTTTGGGGGCGGGGAATCCATGAGCAGTTCTTC	.	TRBJ2-1	.	TRBV6-2/TRBV6-3
CASSLSSWSSYEQYF	TGTGCCAGCAGTTTAAGTAGCTGGAGCTCCTACGAGCAGTACTTC	.	TRBJ2-7	.	TRBV12-3/TRBV12-4
CSAITGPLDGYTF	TGCAGTGCTATTACAGGCCCCCTGGATGGCTACACCTTC	.	TRBJ1-2	.	TRBV20-1
CASSITSGAGSYNEQFF	TGTGCCAGCAGCATAACTAGCGGAGCCGGCTCCTACAATGAGCAGTTCTTC	.	TRBJ2-1	TRBD2	TRBV7-2
CASRTNPLYGYTF	TGTGCCAGCAGGACAAACCCTTTGTATGGCTACACCTTC	.	TRBJ1-2	.	TRBV28
CASSPGANTEAFF	TGTGCCAGCTCACCAGGGGCGAACACTGAAGCTTTCTTT	.	TRBJ1-1	.	TRBV18
CSARGGQAPYEQYF	TGCAGTGCTCGGGGGGGACAGGCGCCCTACGAGCAGTACTTC	.	TRBJ2-7	.	TRBV20-1
CASSFRGMNTGELFF	TGTGCCAGCAGCTTCAGGGGGATGAACACCGGGGAGCTGTTTTTT	few	TRBJ2-2	TRBD1	TRBV7-9